One sample yielded the 16 T cell receptor beta chains listed below, sequenced in a study of T cell repertoires in cytomegalovirus infection. Each CDR3 protein is one row after TCRdb ran MiXCR on the reads. The sample lists approximately 160,000 distinct CDR3 sequences; over 15% were seen once. The sample comprised CD8+ T cells from PBMCs. These receptors originate from a human donor in good health (CMV status not recorded). Some clones in this sample may be carry-over from other donors' samples.

The chain combines TRBV24-1 with TRBJ2-1; D call uncertain. Germline assignment: CDR1 KGHDR and CDR2 SFDVKD. V dropped 1 base and J dropped 8 bases, with 5 bases sitting between them. CDR3 length: 12 residues. In nucleotides, the CDR3 is TGTGCCACCAGTGATTTCAGCGATGAGCAGTTCTTC. Its translation is CATSDFSDEQFF.

This clonotype was seen a handful of times. This sequence joins TRBV18 and TRBJ1-5; D possibly corresponds to TRBD1 (5 bases). V was cut by 2 bases and J by 6 bases, with 17 bases left in between. Germline CDR1 is KGHSH and CDR2 is LQKENI. The CDR3 has 16 amino acids. The CDR3 reads CASSPGRQGPGQPQHF. Here the CDR3 DNA reads TGTGCCAGCTCACCAGGACGTCAGGGCCCCGGTCAGCCCCAGCATTTT.

This clonotype has just a few counts. The chain is built from TRBV6-2 or TRBV6-3 and TRBJ2-7; 8 bases are a match to TRBD1. The trim removed 5 bases at V and 5 bases at J, leaving 8 bases unmatched. The CDR3 spans 14 residues. In germline, CDR1 is MNHEY, CDR2 SVGEGT. For the CDR3, the DNA is TGTGCCAGCAGTCGCCGGGACAGGCAGGACGAGCAGTACTTC. Translation gives CASSRRDRQDEQYF.

The chain is built from TRBV6-6 and TRBJ2-7; possible D gene TRBD2, 5 bases. Between the trimmed V and J ends, which lost 0 bases and 2 bases, there was a span of 11 bases. This CDR3 contains 15 residues. Germline CDR1 MNHNY, CDR2 SVGAGI (reference sequence). DNA of the CDR3: TGTGCCAGCAGTTACTCACGACGGGGAGCCTACGAGCAGTACTTC. Translated, it gives CASSYSRRGAYEQYF.

This clonotype was seen more than once but under ten times. CDR3 in amino acids: CASSPEVTHRGEQFF. The CDR3 DNA is TGTGCCAGCAGCCCCGAGGTTACGCACAGGGGAGAGCAGTTCTTC. The rearrangement uses TRBV7-9 and TRBJ2-1; TRBD1 matches at 7 bases. Unmatched junction bases numbered 14, after V lost 5 bases and J lost 10 bases. The CDR3 totals 15 residues. The germline V gene has CDR1 SEHNR and CDR2 FQNEAQ (reference sequence).

In this sample, this clonotype turned up a few times. V is TRBV20-1 and J is TRBJ1-1; TRBD1 is a possible D gene (6 bases). Germline V gene lookup returns CDR1 DFQATT and CDR2 SNEGSKA (reference sequence). The CDR3 is 13 residues long. With 7 bases removed from V and 3 bases from J, the gap between germline ends came to 15 bases. CDR3: CSGGGARDTEAFF. CDR3 bases: TGCAGTGGGGGGGGGGCAAGGGACACTGAAGCTTTCTTT.

Only a few counts were recorded for this clonotype. The chain recombines TRBV25-1 with TRBJ2-7; the D call may be TRBD1 or TRBD2 (5 bases each). The CDR3 has 15 amino acids. Trimming took 4 bases from V and 0 from J, leaving 13 bases between them. Germline loops: CDR1 MGHDK, CDR2 SYGVNS. In DNA, the CDR3 is TGTGCCAGCAGTGGAGGGGTGCGGAGCTCCTACGAGCAGTACTTC. As protein: CASSGGVRSSYEQYF.

The J gene is TRBJ2-5, the V gene TRBV25-1; D is perhaps TRBD1 (6 bases). V was pared by 2 bases and J by 5 bases, with 15 bases between. Germline V gene sequence: CDR1 MGHDK, CDR2 SYGVNS. The CDR3 runs 15 residues. CDR3 sequence: CASSETNRDMETQYF. The CDR3 nucleotides read TGTGCCAGCAGTGAAACTAACAGGGACATGGAGACCCAGTACTTC.

The sample holds a few counts of this clonotype. The V gene is TRBV29-1, the J gene TRBJ1-2; 7 positions agree with TRBD1. In germline, CDR1 is SQVTM, CDR2 ANQGSEA. The CDR3 consists of 13 residues. V dropped 1 base and J dropped 8; count of bases not matched to a gene: 7. The CDR3 spells CSVEGGQEVGYTF. In DNA, the CDR3 is TGCAGCGTTGAAGGTGGACAGGAGGTCGGCTACACCTTC.

The gene calls are TRBV3-1 and TRBJ2-7; D is uncertain. The CDR3 is made up of 13 amino acids. Deletions cut 4 bases from V and 7 bases from J, with 14 bases between. The germline CDR1 and CDR2 sequences are LGHDT and YNNKEL (reference sequence). CDR3 sequence (DNA): TGTGCCAGCAGCCGCCTAACCGCGGAGGAGCAGTACTTC. This sequence encodes CASSRLTAEEQYF.

This clonotype was counted a few times. The chain combines TRBV7-3 with TRBJ2-1; D unresolved. CDR1 is SGHTA, CDR2 FQGTGA, per germline. Trimming took off 1 base at V and 0 bases at J, with 7 bases between the two ends. The CDR3 sequence is 15 residues long. CDR3 loop: CASSLKVSSYNEQFF. CDR3 sequence (DNA): TGTGCCAGCAGCTTAAAAGTCAGCTCCTACAATGAGCAGTTCTTC. Combining the CDR3 with reference TRBV7-3 and TRBJ2-1 gives the whole variable domain GAGVSQTPSNKVTEKGKYVELRCDPISGHTALYWYRQSLGQGPEFLIYFQGTGAADDSGLPNDRFFAVRPEGSVSTLKIQRTERGDSAVYLCASSLKVSSYNEQFFGPGTRLTVL.

This clonotype was observed a single time. In nucleotides, the CDR3 is TGCAGCGTTGAAGAGGATCGGACAGGTTGGGTGGGGGTAGCCAAAAACATTCAGTACTTC. It is translated as CSVEEDRTGWVGVAKNIQYF. V usage is TRBV29-1 and J usage is TRBJ2-4; 7 bases map to TRBD1. The ends lost 0 bases at V and 0 bases at J; junction bases unmatched: 17. This CDR3 has 20 residues. The germline CDR1 and CDR2 sequences are SQVTM and ANQGSEA.

There are a few counts of this clonotype. This chain uses TRBV19 with TRBJ2-7; perhaps TRBD1 as D (6 bases). V dropped 6 bases and J dropped 2 bases, with 14 bases sitting between them. Germline-derived CDR1 and CDR2 are LNHDA and SQIVND (reference sequence). The CDR3 contains 14 residues. The CDR3 coding sequence is TGTGCCAGTAGAACAGGGCAGGGGCCCTACGAGCAGTACTTC. This sequence encodes CASRTGQGPYEQYF. The entire variable domain, with the rest obtained from reference TRBV19 and TRBJ2-7, is as follows: DGGITQSPKYLFRKEGQNVTLSCEQNLNHDAMYWYRQDPGQGLRLIYYSQIVNDFQKGDIAEGYSVSREKKESFPLTVTSAQKNPTAFYLCASRTGQGPYEQYFGPGTRLTVT.

The chain links TRBV10-3 to TRBJ2-1; 7 bases fit TRBD1. V dropped 3 bases and J dropped 4; count of bases not matched to a gene: 9. This CDR3 has 16 amino acids. From germline, CDR1 is ENHRY and CDR2 SYGVKD. The CDR3 coding sequence is TGTGCCATCAGTGACCACGGAAGGGGGCCTTACAATGAGCAGTTCTTC. This encodes CAISDHGRGPYNEQFF.

V and J are TRBV7-2 and TRBJ2-2; TRBD1 matches at 8 bases. Germline CDR1 SGHTA, CDR2 FQGNSA. This CDR3 comprises 15 residues. With V trimmed by 4 bases and J by 8 bases, 9 bases remained unmatched. CDR3 coding DNA: TGTGCCAGCAGCTCGGACAGGGCATTAAAAGGGGAGCTGTTTTTT. Its translation is CASSSDRALKGELFF.

V is TRBV30 and J is TRBJ2-7, with 8 bases aligning to TRBD2. V lost 4 bases and J lost 2; bases outside the gene matches: 10. The CDR3 contains 15 residues. Germline CDR1 reads GTSNPN; CDR2 reads SVGIG (reference sequence). The CDR3 DNA reads TGTGCCTGGATCCAAAGCGGGAGACCGACCTACGAGCAGTACTTC. As protein: CAWIQSGRPTYEQYF.